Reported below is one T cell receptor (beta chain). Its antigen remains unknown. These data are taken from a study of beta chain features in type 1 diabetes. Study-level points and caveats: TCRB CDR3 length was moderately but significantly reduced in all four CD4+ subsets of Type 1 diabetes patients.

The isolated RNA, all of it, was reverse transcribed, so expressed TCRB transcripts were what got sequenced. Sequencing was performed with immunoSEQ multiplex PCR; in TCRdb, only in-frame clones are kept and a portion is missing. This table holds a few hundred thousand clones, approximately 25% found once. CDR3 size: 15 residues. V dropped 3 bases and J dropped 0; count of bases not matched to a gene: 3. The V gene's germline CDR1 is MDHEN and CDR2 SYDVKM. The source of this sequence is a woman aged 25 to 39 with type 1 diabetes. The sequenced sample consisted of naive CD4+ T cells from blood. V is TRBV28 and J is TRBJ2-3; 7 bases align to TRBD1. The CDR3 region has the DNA TGTGCCAGCAGTTTGTCACAGGGGAGCACAGATACGCAGTATTTT. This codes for CASSLSQGSTDTQYF.